Below, 12 T cell receptor beta chains from the same sample are listed, as sequenced in a study of graft-versus-host responses after intestinal transplantation (dated by TCRdb to about 2021). This specimen's time point label, per the study, means: cells obtained before transplantation from donor or recipient. In the mixed lymphocyte reactions, 200,000 CFSE-labeled pre-transplant responders were plated with 200,000 irradiated violet-dye-labeled stimulators and cultured for 5 to 6 days. Library preparation used the immunoSEQ multiplex PCR assay. The source is immuneACCESS, and TCRdb retained only in-frame sequences with V and J called. Part of the clones is not carried over; for the studies checked, unresolved V genes explain less than half of this, and the remainder is unexplained. The sample contains 20,000 to 25,000 clones, 25% to 35% of them found a single time. Together, the top ten hold over 7.5% of the sample.

Sequences were derived from alloreactive CD8+ T cells from a mixed lymphocyte reaction culture, sampled before intestinal transplant. The cell subset or site label here, explained by the study, means: CFSE-low proliferating T cells sorted from roughly six-day pre-transplant mixed lymphocyte reaction (GvH or HvG direction). The receptors were gathered from a human patient who received an intestinal transplant.

The sample holds one count of this clone. Other DNA sequences in the sample encode the same CDR3. The chain is built from TRBV20-1 and TRBJ2-1; 12 bases line up with TRBD2. V shed 2 bases and J 15 bases; nucleotides not matched to a gene: 2. This CDR3 spans 11 amino acids. Germline V CDR1 and CDR2: DFQATT, SNEGSKA (reference sequence). CDR3 amino acids: CSARLAGGAFF. DNA for the CDR3: TGCAGTGCTAGACTAGCGGGGGGGGCGTTCTTC.

The V gene is TRBV2, the J gene TRBJ2-3, with 9 bases identical to TRBD1. V was clipped by 2 bases and J by 2 bases; unmatched bases: 2. Germline V lookup: CDR1 SNHLY, CDR2 FYNNEI. The CDR3 is 15 amino acids. As DNA, the CDR3 is TGTGCCAGCAGTGAACAACAGGGGGCCACAGATACGCAGTATTTT. Translation gives CASSEQQGATDTQYF.

The rearrangement links TRBV4-2 to TRBJ2-5; 9 bases map to TRBD2. V gave up 2 bases and J gave up 1 base; unmatched junction bases: 2. This CDR3 region has 15 residues. Germline V gives CDR1 LGHNA, CDR2 YNFKEQ. For the CDR3, the DNA is TGTGCCAGCAGCCAACTAGCGGGGCTCCAAGAGACCCAGTACTTC. This codes for CASSQLAGLQETQYF.

This clone was seen a few times. The V call is TRBV13, the J call TRBJ2-4; 7 positions agree with TRBD2. Trimming took 3 bases from V and 3 from J; bases not matched to a gene: 8. The germline CDR1 and CDR2 sequences are PRHDT and FYEKMQ (reference sequence). This CDR3 region has 16 residues. The CDR3 DNA is TGTGCCAGCAGCTTCGGGGGAGGGCCCGACAAAAACATTCAGTACTTC. This encodes CASSFGGGPDKNIQYF.

About this clone itself: One end of the junction fails to match germline, which may point to a read error. The chain carries TRBV13 and TRBJ2-7, with 7 bases fitting TRBD1. The CDR3 has 15 residues. Per germline, CDR1 PRHDT and CDR2 FYEKMQ (reference sequence). CDR3 in amino acids: CASSQDVDRNYEQYF. CDR3 DNA sequence: TGCGCCAGCAGCCAAGATGTGGACAGGAACTACGAGCAGTACTTC. The full variable domain, in which reference TRBV13 and TRBJ2-7 provide the parts outside the CDR3, is AAGVIQSPRHLIKEKRETATLKCYPIPRHDTVYWYQQGPGQDPQFLISFYEKMQSDKGSIPDRFSAQQFSDYHSELNMSSLELGDSALYFCASSQDVDRNYEQYFGPGTRLTVT.

This clone was seen more than once but under ten times. This sequence joins TRBV4-2 and TRBJ2-7, with 8 bases matching TRBD1. CDR1 and CDR2 (germline): LGHNA, YNFKEQ. V lost 1 base to trimming and J lost 2 bases; unmatched junction nucleotides: 7. CDR3 length: 16 residues. The CDR3 region is CASSQGTGRLPYEQYF. The CDR3 DNA follows: TGTGCCAGCAGCCAAGGGACAGGGCGATTACCCTACGAGCAGTACTTC.

Notes on this clone: At the DNA level, this CDR3 is encoded by other sequences in the same sample as well. This chain uses TRBV6-5 with TRBJ2-7; TRBD2 matches at 7 bases. J gave up 1 base and V 2 bases, and 2 bases lay outside the gene matches. The CDR3 totals 14 residues. Germline V lookup: CDR1 MNHEY, CDR2 SVGAGI. CDR3 residues: CASSYGGGSYEQYF. Here the CDR3 DNA reads TGTGCCAGCAGTTACGGGGGGGGTTCCTACGAGCAGTACTTC.

A remark on this clone: Being one base from a much bigger clone, this may be a read error. This chain joins TRBV4-1 and TRBJ2-7, with 8 nucleotides matching TRBD2. The germline V gene encodes CDR1 MGHRA and CDR2 YSYEKL. There are 14 residues in the CDR3. CDR3 in DNA: TGCGCCAGCTGCCAGGGTCGGGGGGGCTACGAGCAGTACTTC. This codes for CASCQGRGGYEQYF.

This clone appeared a single time. The chain is built from TRBV12-5 and TRBJ2-7; D may be TRBD2 (5 bases). The length of the CDR3 is 11 residues. Germline CDR1 reads LGHNT; CDR2 reads FRNRAP. CDR3 coding DNA: TGTGCGAGGAGGAAGGGATACGAGCAGTACTTC. Its translation is CARRKGYEQYF. Full variable domain (rest looked up from reference TRBV12-5 and TRBJ2-7): DARVTQTPRHKVTEMGQEVTMRCQPILGHNTVFWYRQTMMQGLELLAYFRNRAPLDDSGMPKDRFSAEMPDATLATLKIQPSEPRDSAVYFCARRKGYEQYFGPGTRLTVT.

This chain uses TRBV7-6 with TRBJ2-7, with 8 bases matching TRBD1. With 1 base clipped from V and 6 bases from J, the junction kept 8 bases outside the gene matches. This CDR3 is built from 15 residues. In germline, CDR1 is SGHVS, CDR2 FNYEAQ. CDR3 DNA: TGTGCCAGCAGCTTAGAAGCCACACAGGGGGGCGAGCAGTACTTC. Its protein product is CASSLEATQGGEQYF.

This clone has just a few counts. The chain is built from TRBV7-9 and TRBJ2-1; D is ambiguous. The CDR3 length is 11 residues. Germline lookup yields CDR1 SEHNR and CDR2 FQNEAQ (reference sequence). The V gene lost 7 bases and the J gene lost 8 bases, with 9 bases spanning the gap. This CDR3 is CASTETDEQFF. The CDR3 coding sequence is TGTGCCAGCACCGAAACCGATGAGCAGTTCTTC.

This clone was detected a few times. This chain's CDR3 is CASSLEVRASGPSYNEQFF. CDR3 nucleotide sequence: TGTGCCAGCAGCTTAGAGGTCAGGGCTAGCGGGCCCTCCTACAATGAGCAGTTCTTC. V is TRBV7-6 and J is TRBJ2-1, with TRBD2 identical over 8 bases. Germline V gene lookup returns CDR1 SGHVS and CDR2 FNYEAQ. V lost 1 base, J lost 0 bases, and 11 bases stayed unmatched. The CDR3 has 19 residues.